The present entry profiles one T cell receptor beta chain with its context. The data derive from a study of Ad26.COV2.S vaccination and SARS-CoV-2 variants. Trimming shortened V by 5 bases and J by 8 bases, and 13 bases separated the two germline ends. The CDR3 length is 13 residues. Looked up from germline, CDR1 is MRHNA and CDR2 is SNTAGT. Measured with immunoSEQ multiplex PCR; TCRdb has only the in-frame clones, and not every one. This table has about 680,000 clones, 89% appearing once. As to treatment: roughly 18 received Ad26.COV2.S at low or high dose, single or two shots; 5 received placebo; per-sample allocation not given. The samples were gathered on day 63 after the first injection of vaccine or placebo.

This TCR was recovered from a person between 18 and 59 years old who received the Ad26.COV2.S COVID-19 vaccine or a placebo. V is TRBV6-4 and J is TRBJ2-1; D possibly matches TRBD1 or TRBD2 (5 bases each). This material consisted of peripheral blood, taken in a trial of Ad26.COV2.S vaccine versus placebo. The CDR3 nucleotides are TGTGCCAGCAGTTGGAGGCTAGGGGATGAGCAGTTCTTC. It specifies CASSWRLGDEQFF.